These T cell receptor beta chains were read from a single sample in a study of cytomegalovirus exposure and HLA in healthy donors. Sequenced by immunoSEQ multiplex PCR; TCRdb stores in-frame clones only, minus some. The data hold about 97,000 clones, with around 72% observed a single time. Sequencing was done on a sample of PBMCs. The source of these receptors is a man aged 35 to 55 in good health and CMV-seronegative. Each CDR3 is given with its conserved first and last residue. A D gene is named only where the DNA matches it firmly.

V gene: TRBV2
D gene: TRBD1
J gene: TRBJ2-7
CDR3 protein: CASSSGTGGYEQYF

V gene: TRBV6-1
D gene: TRBD1
J gene: TRBJ1-5
CDR3 protein: CASSVTQGAYSNQPQHF

V gene: TRBV19
D gene: NA
J gene: TRBJ1-1
CDR3 protein: CASSRSNTEAFF

V gene: TRBV5-5
D gene: NA
J gene: TRBJ1-1
CDR3 protein: CASSLGGNTEAFF

V gene: TRBV10-3
D gene: TRBD1
J gene: TRBJ2-1
CDR3 protein: CAIKGTGEIGYNEQFF

V gene: TRBV9
D gene: NA
J gene: TRBJ2-1
CDR3 protein: CASSGGLSNEQFF

V gene: TRBV5-8
D gene: NA
J gene: TRBJ1-5
CDR3 protein: CASPGGRNNQPQHF

V gene: TRBV4-2
D gene: NA
J gene: TRBJ1-2
CDR3 protein: CASSQEGRNYGYTF

V gene: TRBV2
D gene: TRBD2
J gene: TRBJ2-7
CDR3 protein: CASSVTSGEYEQYF

V gene: TRBV2
D gene: TRBD1
J gene: TRBJ1-6
CDR3 protein: CASRQGASSIGSPLHF

V gene: TRBV7-9
D gene: TRBD1
J gene: TRBJ1-2
CDR3 protein: CASSFTGDGGYTF

V gene: TRBV15
D gene: NA
J gene: TRBJ1-2
CDR3 protein: CATSRVSGDYGYTF

V gene: TRBV6-5
D gene: TRBD1
J gene: TRBJ1-2
CDR3 protein: CASSRDRVFGYTF

V gene: TRBV30
D gene: TRBD1
J gene: TRBJ1-4
CDR3 protein: CAWEGQATEKLFF

V gene: TRBV4-2
D gene: TRBD2
J gene: TRBJ2-1
CDR3 protein: CASSHELAGGYNEQFF

V gene: TRBV2
D gene: NA
J gene: TRBJ2-2
CDR3 protein: CASSETPSGANTGELFF

V gene: TRBV25-1
D gene: TRBD1
J gene: TRBJ2-5
CDR3 protein: CASSSTLDRGETQYF

V gene: TRBV5-4
D gene: TRBD1
J gene: TRBJ2-1
CDR3 protein: CASSRDRSYNEQFF

V gene: TRBV4-1
D gene: NA
J gene: TRBJ2-4
CDR3 protein: CASSQDELNIQYF